Listed here is a single T cell receptor beta chain. Antigen specificity is unknown. This CDR3 region has 14 residues. From germline, CDR1 is LNHNV and CDR2 YYDKDF (reference sequence). The V end was cut by 5 bases, the J end by 0 bases, with 10 bases between. This sample was taken from a study of cytomegalovirus exposure and HLA in healthy donors. Turning to the study itself: An analysis done earlier identified roughly 120 million unique TCR beta sequences from 200 million or so T cells. General observations from the study: Sequences of the TCR beta chain were said to predict the HLA-A and HLA-B alleles of most subjects accurately. Among TCR beta chains, those listed as cytomegalovirus-associated numbered fewer than 200.

Donors counted as nominally healthy when sampled, yet unrecorded immune exposures were likely. The PCR ran on 60 Vbeta and 13 Jbeta primers. Clones were read by immunoSEQ multiplex PCR, and TCRdb kept only the in-frame ones, dropping some. The sample lists about 210,000 clones, over 75% occurring once. Material: PBMCs. This rearrangement joins TRBV15 to TRBJ2-5; weak D call: TRBD1 (5 bases). The clonotype originates from a woman between 45 and 65 years old in good health and CMV-seropositive. CDR3 in amino acids: CATSVRQNQETQYF. The CDR3 bases are TGTGCCACCAGCGTCAGACAGAACCAAGAGACCCAGTACTTC. The full variable domain, with the rest looked up from reference TRBV15 and TRBJ2-5, is DAMVIQNPRYQVTQFGKPVTLSCSQTLNHNVMYWYQQKSSQAPKLLFHYYDKDFNNEADTPDNFQSRRPNTSFCFLDIRSPGLGDTAMYLCATSVRQNQETQYFGPGTRLLVL.